This T cell receptor (beta chain) was retrieved from a study of long-term antiretroviral therapy in people with HIV. V was cut by 9 bases and J by 1 base, with 9 bases left in between. The V gene's germline CDR1 is LNHDA and CDR2 SQIVND (reference sequence). This CDR3 has 12 amino acids. Remarks on this clone: What it recognizes is unknown.

Findings and limits, study-wide: Compared with controls, HIV repertoires showed narrower CDR3 length ranges. Dominating the repertoire at all time points were the clones that expanded before ART.

Every specimen held between about 0.9-11 million cryopreserved PBMC. These were thawed and washed before DNA extraction. The immunoSEQ assay was v3.0, run at survey level. Only in-frame clones appear in the TCRdb table, and some are missing; sequencing was by immunoSEQ multiplex PCR. The sample has about 36,000 clones, 80% seen once. This receptor was identified in a man aged 25-45 years with HIV. The rearrangement joins TRBV19 to TRBJ1-1; D gene uncertain. Source: unsorted PBMCs, taken 3.4 years after starting antiretroviral therapy. CDR3 in DNA: TGTGCCAGCGGGTTTGGGAACACTGAAGCTTTCTTT. Its translation is CASGFGNTEAFF.